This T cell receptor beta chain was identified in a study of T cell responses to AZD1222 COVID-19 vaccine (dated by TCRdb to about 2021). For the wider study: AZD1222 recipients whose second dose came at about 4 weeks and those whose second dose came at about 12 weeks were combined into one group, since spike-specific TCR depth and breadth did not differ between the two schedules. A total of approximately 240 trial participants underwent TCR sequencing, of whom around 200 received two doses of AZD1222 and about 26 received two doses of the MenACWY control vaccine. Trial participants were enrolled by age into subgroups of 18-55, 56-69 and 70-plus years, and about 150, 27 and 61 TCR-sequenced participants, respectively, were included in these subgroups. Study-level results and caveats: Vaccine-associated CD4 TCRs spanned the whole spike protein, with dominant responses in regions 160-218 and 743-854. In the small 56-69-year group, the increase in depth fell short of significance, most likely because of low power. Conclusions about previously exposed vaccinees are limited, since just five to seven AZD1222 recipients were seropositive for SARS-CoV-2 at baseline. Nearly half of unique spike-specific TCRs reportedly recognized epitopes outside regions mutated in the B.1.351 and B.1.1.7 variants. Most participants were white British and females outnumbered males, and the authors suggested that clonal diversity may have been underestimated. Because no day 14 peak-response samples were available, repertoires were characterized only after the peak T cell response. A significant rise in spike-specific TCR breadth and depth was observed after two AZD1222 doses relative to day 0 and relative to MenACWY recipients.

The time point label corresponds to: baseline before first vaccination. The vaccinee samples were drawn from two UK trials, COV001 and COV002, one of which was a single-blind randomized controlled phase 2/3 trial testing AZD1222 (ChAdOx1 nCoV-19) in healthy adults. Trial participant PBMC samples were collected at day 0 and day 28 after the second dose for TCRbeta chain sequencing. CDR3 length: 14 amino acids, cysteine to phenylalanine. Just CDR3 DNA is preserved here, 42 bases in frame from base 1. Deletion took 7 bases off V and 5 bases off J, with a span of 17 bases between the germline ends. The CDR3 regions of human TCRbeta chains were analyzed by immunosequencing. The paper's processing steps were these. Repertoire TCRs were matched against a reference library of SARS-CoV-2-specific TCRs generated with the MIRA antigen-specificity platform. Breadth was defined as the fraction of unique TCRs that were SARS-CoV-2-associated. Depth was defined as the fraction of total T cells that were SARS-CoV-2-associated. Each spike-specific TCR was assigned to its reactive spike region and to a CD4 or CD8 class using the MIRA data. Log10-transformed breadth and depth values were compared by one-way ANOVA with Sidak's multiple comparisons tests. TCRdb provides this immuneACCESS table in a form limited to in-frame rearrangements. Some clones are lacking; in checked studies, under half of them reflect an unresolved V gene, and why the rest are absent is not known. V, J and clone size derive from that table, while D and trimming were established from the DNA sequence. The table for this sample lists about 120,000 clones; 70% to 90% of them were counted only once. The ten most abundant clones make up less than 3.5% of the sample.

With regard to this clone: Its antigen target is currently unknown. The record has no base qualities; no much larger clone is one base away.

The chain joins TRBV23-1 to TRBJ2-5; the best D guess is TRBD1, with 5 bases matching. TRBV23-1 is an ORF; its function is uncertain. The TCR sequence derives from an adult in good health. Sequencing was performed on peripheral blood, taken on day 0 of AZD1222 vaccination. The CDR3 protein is CASNGNLGPETQYF. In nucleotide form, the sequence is TGCGCCAGCAATGGGAATCTGGGGCCGGAGACCCAGTACTTC.